This T cell receptor beta chain emerged from a study of T cell clonotyping in hematopoietic cell transplantation. Study findings and constraints: CD4 and CD8 repertoire contributions could not be separated without sorting. Few recipient clonotypes overlapped donors; over 97% were de novo at given depth.

Time point of the sample: recipient sample about 28 days before transplant, after cytoreduction. The CDR3 is 13 amino acids. Germline CDR1 is SQVTM and CDR2 is ANQGSEA. V was clipped by 3 bases and J by 4 bases; unmatched bases: 5. On this clone itself: The antigen is undetermined.

Libraries were prepared by immunoSEQ multiplex PCR; TCRdb keeps only in-frame clonotypes and omits some of them. The table records about 18,000 clones, 86% of them present only once. Source: peripheral blood mononuclear cells, taken before stem cell transplant. The chain couples TRBV29-1 to TRBJ1-2; TRBD1 matches at 7 bases. This clonotype was sampled from a man in his fifties with acute myeloid leukemia. Some clones in this sample may be carry-over from other donors' samples. CDR3 nucleotides: TGCAGCGTTGAGGGGGAGGGGGCCTATGGCTACACCTTC. Protein product: CSVEGEGAYGYTF.